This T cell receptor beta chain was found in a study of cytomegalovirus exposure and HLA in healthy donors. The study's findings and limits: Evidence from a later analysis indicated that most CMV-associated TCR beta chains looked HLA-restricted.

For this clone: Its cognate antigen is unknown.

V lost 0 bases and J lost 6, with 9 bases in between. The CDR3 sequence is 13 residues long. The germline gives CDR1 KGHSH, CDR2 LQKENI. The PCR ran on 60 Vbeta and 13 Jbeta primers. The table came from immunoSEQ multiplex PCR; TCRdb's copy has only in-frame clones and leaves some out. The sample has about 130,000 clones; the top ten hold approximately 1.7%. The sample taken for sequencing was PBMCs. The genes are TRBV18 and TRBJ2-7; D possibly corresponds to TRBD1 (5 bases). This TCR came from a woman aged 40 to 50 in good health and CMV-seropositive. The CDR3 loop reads CASSPPDIPEQYF. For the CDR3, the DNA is TGTGCCAGCTCACCACCGGACATCCCCGAGCAGTACTTC.